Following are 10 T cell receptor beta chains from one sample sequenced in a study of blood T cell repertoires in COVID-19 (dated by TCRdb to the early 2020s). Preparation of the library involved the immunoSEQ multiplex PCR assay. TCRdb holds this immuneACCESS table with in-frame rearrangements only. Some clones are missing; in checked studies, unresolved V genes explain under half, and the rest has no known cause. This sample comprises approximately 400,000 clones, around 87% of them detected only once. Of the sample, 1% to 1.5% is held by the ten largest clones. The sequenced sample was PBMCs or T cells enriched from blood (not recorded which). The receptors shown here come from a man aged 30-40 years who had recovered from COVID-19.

This CDR3 reads CATGRAGVEKLFF. The CDR3 DNA reads TGTGCCACCGGACGGGCAGGGGTAGAAAAACTGTTTTTT. The chain couples TRBV15 to TRBJ1-4, with a possible D match to TRBD1 (6 bases). V was pared by 8 bases and J by 8 bases, with 15 bases between. The germline V gene encodes CDR1 LNHNV and CDR2 YYDKDF (reference sequence). The CDR3 consists of 13 residues.

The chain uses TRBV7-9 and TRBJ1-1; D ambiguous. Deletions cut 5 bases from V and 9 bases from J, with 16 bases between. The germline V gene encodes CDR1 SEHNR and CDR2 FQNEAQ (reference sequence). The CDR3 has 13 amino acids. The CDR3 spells CASSPGVGEQAFF. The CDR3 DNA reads TGTGCCAGCAGCCCCGGGGTTGGAGAGCAAGCTTTCTTT.

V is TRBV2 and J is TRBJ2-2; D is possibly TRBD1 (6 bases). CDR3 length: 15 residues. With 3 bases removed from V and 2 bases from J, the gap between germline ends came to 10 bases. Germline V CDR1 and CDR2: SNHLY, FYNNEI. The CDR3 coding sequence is TGTGCCAGCAGTGATCGAGGGGGTAACACCGGGGAGCTGTTTTTT. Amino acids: CASSDRGGNTGELFF.

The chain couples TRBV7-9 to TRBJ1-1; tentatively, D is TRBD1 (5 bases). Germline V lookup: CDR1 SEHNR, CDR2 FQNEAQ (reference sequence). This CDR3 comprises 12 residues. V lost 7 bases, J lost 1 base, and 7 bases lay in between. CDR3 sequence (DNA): TGTGCCAGCACGACAGAGAACACTGAAGCTTTCTTT. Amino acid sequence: CASTTENTEAFF.

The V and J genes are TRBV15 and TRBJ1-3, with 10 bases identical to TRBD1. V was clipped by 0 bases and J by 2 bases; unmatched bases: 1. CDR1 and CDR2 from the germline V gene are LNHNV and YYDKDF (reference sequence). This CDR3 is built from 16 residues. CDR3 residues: CATSREGQGTGNTIYF. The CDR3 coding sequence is TGTGCCACCAGCAGAGAGGGACAGGGGACTGGAAACACCATATATTTT.

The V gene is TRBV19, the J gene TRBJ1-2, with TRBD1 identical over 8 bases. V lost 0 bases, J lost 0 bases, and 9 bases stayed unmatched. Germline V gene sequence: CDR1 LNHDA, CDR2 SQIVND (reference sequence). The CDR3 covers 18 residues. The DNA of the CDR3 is TGTGCCAGTAGTATAGATAGCCGCGGGACAGGATCTAACTATGGCTACACCTTC. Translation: CASSIDSRGTGSNYGYTF.

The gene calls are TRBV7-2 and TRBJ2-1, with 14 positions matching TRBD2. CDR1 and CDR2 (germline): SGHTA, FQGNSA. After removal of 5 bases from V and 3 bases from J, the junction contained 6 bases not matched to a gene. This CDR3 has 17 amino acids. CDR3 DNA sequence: TGTGCCAGCAGCCCGAGAGGACTAGCGGGGGGCTACAATGAGCAGTTCTTC. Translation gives CASSPRGLAGGYNEQFF. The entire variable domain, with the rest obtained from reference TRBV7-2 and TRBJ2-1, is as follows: GAGVSQSPSNKVTEKGKDVELRCDPISGHTALYWYRQSLGQGLEFLIYFQGNSAPDKSGLPSDRFSAERTGGSVSTLTIQRTQQEDSAVYLCASSPRGLAGGYNEQFFGPGTRLTVL.

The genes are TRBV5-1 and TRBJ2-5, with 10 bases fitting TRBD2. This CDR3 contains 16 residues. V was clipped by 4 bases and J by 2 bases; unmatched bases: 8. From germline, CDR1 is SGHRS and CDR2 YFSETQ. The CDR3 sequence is CASSGGLAVPQETQYF. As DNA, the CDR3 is TGCGCCAGCAGCGGAGGACTAGCGGTTCCTCAAGAGACCCAGTACTTC. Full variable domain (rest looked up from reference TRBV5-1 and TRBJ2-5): KAGVTQTPRYLIKTRGQQVTLSCSPISGHRSVSWYQQTPGQGLQFLFEYFSETQRNKGNFPGRFSGRQFSNSRSEMNVSTLELGDSALYLCASSGGLAVPQETQYFGPGTRLLVL.

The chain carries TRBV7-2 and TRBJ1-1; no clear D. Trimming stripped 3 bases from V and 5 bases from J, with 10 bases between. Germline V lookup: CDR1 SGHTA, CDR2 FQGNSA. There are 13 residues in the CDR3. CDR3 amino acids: CASSFGRGTEAFF. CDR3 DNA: TGTGCCAGCAGCTTTGGTCGAGGGACTGAAGCTTTCTTT. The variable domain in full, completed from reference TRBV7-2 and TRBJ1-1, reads GAGVSQSPSNKVTEKGKDVELRCDPISGHTALYWYRQSLGQGLEFLIYFQGNSAPDKSGLPSDRFSAERTGGSVSTLTIQRTQQEDSAVYLCASSFGRGTEAFFGQGTRLTVV.

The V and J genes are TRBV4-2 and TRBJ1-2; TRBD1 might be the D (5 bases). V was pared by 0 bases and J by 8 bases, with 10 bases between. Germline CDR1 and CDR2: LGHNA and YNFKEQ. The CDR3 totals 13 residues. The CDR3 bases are TGTGCCAGCAGCCAAGACAGGGTGAGCGGCTACACCTTC. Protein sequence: CASSQDRVSGYTF.